This passage covers 25 T cell receptor beta chains from one sample sequenced in a study of T cell changes during pregnancy in multiple sclerosis. Method: immunoSEQ multiplex PCR; TCRdb's copy keeps in-frame clones and lacks some. Here the sample spans fewer than 55,000 clones, 88% being singletons. This sample comprised CD8+ T cells from peripheral blood mononuclear cells, obtained after pregnancy. The origin of the receptors is a female donor in good health, enrolled as a control in a pregnancy study.

The chain links TRBV7-9 to TRBJ2-5; 11 bases match TRBD2. Germline V gene lookup returns CDR1 SEHNR and CDR2 FQNEAQ (reference sequence). The junction had 5 bases not matched to a gene; V was cut back by 4 bases and J by 1 base. This CDR3 is 16 amino acids long. The CDR3 coding sequence is TGTGCCAGCAGCTCAACTAGCGGGGGTTCCCAAGAGACCCAGTACTTC. Its protein product is CASSSTSGGSQETQYF.

The chain recombines TRBV6-1 with TRBJ2-2; 10 bases align to TRBD1. The CDR3 runs 15 residues. The germline V gene has CDR1 MNHNS and CDR2 SASEGT. V was pared by 6 bases and J by 3 bases, with 4 bases of the junction left unmatched. CDR3 coding DNA: TGTGCCAGCAGCTCCGGGACAGGGGACACCGGGGAGCTGTTTTTT. This encodes CASSSGTGDTGELFF.

V is TRBV28 and J is TRBJ2-7; maybe TRBD1 (6 bases). Trimming took 5 bases from V and 2 from J, leaving 16 bases between them. The CDR3 is 15 amino acids. Germline V gene data show CDR1 as MDHEN and CDR2 as SYDVKM. CDR3 residues: CASSTPDSPTYEQYF. DNA for the CDR3: TGTGCCAGCAGTACACCGGACAGCCCAACCTACGAGCAGTACTTC.

V usage is TRBV15 and J usage is TRBJ2-5, with a tentative D call TRBD2 (5 bases). From germline, CDR1 is LNHNV and CDR2 YYDKDF (reference sequence). Deletions cut 0 bases from V and 4 bases from J, with 18 bases between. The CDR3 has 17 residues. CDR3 sequence: CATSRDRQPGLAETQYF. The CDR3 nucleotides read TGTGCCACCAGCAGAGATCGTCAGCCGGGGTTGGCAGAGACCCAGTACTTC.

The chain uses TRBV30 and TRBJ2-7; D might be TRBD1 (5 bases). Germline V gene sequence: CDR1 GTSNPN, CDR2 SVGIG (reference sequence). The CDR3 runs 12 residues. Trimming pared 1 base from V and 3 bases from J, leaving 7 bases between. The CDR3 is CAWSAGNYEQYF. The CDR3 DNA sequence: TGTGCCTGGAGTGCAGGGAACTACGAGCAGTACTTC.

V is TRBV7-9 and J is TRBJ1-2; D gene uncertain. V gave up 5 bases and J gave up 4 bases, with 11 bases separating them. The CDR3 is 13 amino acids. Germline V lookup: CDR1 SEHNR, CDR2 FQNEAQ (reference sequence). CDR3 protein: CASSRVKPYGYTF. CDR3 in DNA: TGTGCCAGCAGCCGCGTAAAGCCCTATGGCTACACCTTC. The full variable domain, rest sourced from reference TRBV7-9 and TRBJ1-2, is DTGVSQNPRHKITKRGQNVTFRCDPISEHNRLYWYRQTLGQGPEFLTYFQNEAQLEKSRLLSDRFSAERPKGSFSTLEIQRTEQGDSAMYLCASSRVKPYGYTFGSGTRLTVV.

The V and J genes are TRBV25-1 and TRBJ1-1; weak D call: TRBD1 (5 bases). The V and J ends lost 7 bases and 3 bases respectively, with 15 bases between them. This CDR3 region has 14 residues. Germline CDR1 reads MGHDK; CDR2 reads SYGVNS. The CDR3, as DNA: TGTGCCAGCAAGGGCCCAGGAGGGGACACTGAAGCTTTCTTT. This translates into CASKGPGGDTEAFF.

The CDR3 DNA follows: TGTGCCAGCAGCTCCCCGCCGGACAATGAGCAGTTCTTC. This codes for CASSSPPDNEQFF. The chain has TRBV7-3 and TRBJ2-1; D call uncertain. CDR1 and CDR2 from the germline V gene are SGHTA and FQGTGA. CDR3 length equals 13 residues. V was cut by 4 bases and J by 5 bases, with 9 bases left in between.

This chain uses TRBV19 with TRBJ2-3, with D possibly matching TRBD2 (6 bases). V was shortened by 0 bases and J by 1 base, with 8 bases between the two germline ends. Germline V gives CDR1 LNHDA, CDR2 SQIVND (reference sequence). CDR3 size: 15 residues. This chain's CDR3 is CASSIDWGGTDTQYF. Written as DNA, the CDR3 is TGTGCCAGTAGTATAGATTGGGGGGGCACAGATACGCAGTATTTT.

V gene TRBV28 combines with J gene TRBJ1-5; possibly TRBD1 for D (5 bases). This CDR3 region has 14 residues. The germline V and J ends were trimmed by 7 bases and 5 bases, with 15 bases remaining between them. Germline-derived CDR1 and CDR2 are MDHEN and SYDVKM. The CDR3 sequence: CASTNRGYDQPQHF. The CDR3 bases are TGTGCCAGCACCAATCGGGGGTATGATCAGCCCCAGCATTTT.

V and J are TRBV28 and TRBJ2-2, with D maybe TRBD1 (6 bases). Between the trimmed V and J ends, which lost 2 bases and 4 bases, there was a span of 11 bases. CDR3 length: 15 residues. Germline values: CDR1 MDHEN, CDR2 SYDVKM. In DNA form, the CDR3 reads TGTGCCAGCAGTTTACTAGGGGGAAGCACCGGGGAGCTGTTTTTT. It is translated as CASSLLGGSTGELFF.

In its sample, this clone is large. This chain joins TRBV4-3 and TRBJ1-2; TRBD1 aligns across 7 bases. There are 14 residues in the CDR3. The J segment lost 6 bases and the V segment lost 2 bases, leaving 6 bases of the junction unmatched. Germline lookup yields CDR1 LGHNA and CDR2 YSLEER. The CDR3 loop is CASSQHNRGDGYTF. CDR3 bases: TGCGCCAGCAGCCAACATAACAGGGGAGATGGCTACACCTTC.

V gene TRBV6-5 combines with J gene TRBJ1-2; 9 bases map to TRBD1. Per the germline V gene, CDR1 is MNHEY and CDR2 is SVGAGI. The CDR3 runs to 14 residues. V shed 7 bases and J 2 bases; nucleotides not matched to a gene: 5. The CDR3 DNA is TGTGCCAGCACCCATGGACAGGGGAACTATGGCTACACCTTC. Its translation: CASTHGQGNYGYTF.

Points on this clone: A junction end diverges from the germline sequence, so it may reflect a read error. The genes are TRBV11-1 and TRBJ1-1; D gene ambiguous. Germline V gene lookup returns CDR1 SGHAT and CDR2 FQDESV (reference sequence). The CDR3 covers 8 residues. The CDR3 here is CASSFGDF. The CDR3, as DNA: TGTGCCAGCAGCTTCGGGGACTTT. Supplemented by reference TRBV11-1 and TRBJ1-1, the full variable domain reads EAEVAQSPRYKITEKSQAVAFWCDPISGHATLYWYRQILGQGPELLVQFQDESVVDDSQLPKDRFSAERLKGVDSTLKIQPAELGDSAMYLCASSFGDFGQGTRLTVV.

V gene TRBV7-9 combines with J gene TRBJ1-6; TRBD1 might be the D (5 bases). Germline values: CDR1 SEHNR, CDR2 FQNEAQ (reference sequence). This CDR3 has 16 residues. V dropped 0 bases and J dropped 7 bases, with 13 bases sitting between them. CDR3 sequence reads: CASSLADRGGNSPLHF. In DNA form, the CDR3 reads TGTGCCAGCAGCTTAGCGGATCGGGGGGGGAATTCACCCCTCCACTTT. Filled out from reference TRBV7-9 and TRBJ1-6, the complete variable domain reads DTGVSQNPRHKITKRGQNVTFRCDPISEHNRLYWYRQTLGQGPEFLTYFQNEAQLEKSRLLSDRFSAERPKGSFSTLEIQRTEQGDSAMYLCASSLADRGGNSPLHFGNGTRLTVT.

The genes are TRBV6-1 and TRBJ2-1; 11 nucleotides align to TRBD2. CDR1 and CDR2 (germline): MNHNS, SASEGT. Trimming cost V 9 bases and J 5 bases; bases outside gene matches: 9. The CDR3 spans 15 residues. CDR3 in amino acids: CASKASGGPNNEQFF. CDR3 nucleotide sequence: TGTGCCAGTAAGGCTAGCGGGGGGCCGAACAATGAGCAGTTCTTC.

V is TRBV28 and J is TRBJ2-7; no clear D gene. CDR1 and CDR2 from the germline V gene are MDHEN and SYDVKM. V gave up 6 bases and J gave up 4 bases, with 10 bases separating them. This CDR3 is 12 amino acids long. CDR3 in DNA: TGTGCCAGCAGCTATGGGCTGTACGAGCAGTACTTC. It specifies CASSYGLYEQYF.

V usage is TRBV9 and J usage is TRBJ1-4; D unresolved. Germline V gene lookup returns CDR1 SGDLS and CDR2 YYNGEE. The V gene lost 2 bases and the J gene lost 0 bases, with 8 bases spanning the gap. This CDR3 contains 15 residues. CDR3 region: CASSVSLATNEKLFF. In DNA form, the CDR3 reads TGTGCCAGCAGCGTGTCGCTAGCAACTAATGAAAAACTGTTTTTT.

This sequence joins TRBV15 and TRBJ2-5; tentatively, D is TRBD2 (6 bases). The V gene's germline CDR1 is LNHNV and CDR2 YYDKDF (reference sequence). This CDR3 contains 13 residues. V was cut by 1 base and J by 9 bases, with 12 bases left in between. The CDR3 sequence is CATSRGGEWSQYF. In DNA form, the CDR3 reads TGTGCCACCAGCAGAGGCGGGGAGTGGTCCCAGTACTTC.

In this sample, this clone turned up once. This chain joins TRBV7-9 and TRBJ2-1, with D perhaps matching TRBD2 (6 bases). Germline V gene data show CDR1 as SEHNR and CDR2 as FQNEAQ (reference sequence). The germline V and J ends were trimmed by 5 bases and 3 bases, with 11 bases remaining between them. This CDR3 spans 14 amino acids. Written as DNA, the CDR3 is TGTGCCAGCAGCCGAAGCGGGTTCTACAATGAGCAGTTCTTC. Translating it yields CASSRSGFYNEQFF.

V is TRBV2 and J is TRBJ2-1; D is ambiguous. V lost 3 bases to trimming and J lost 1 base, with 4 bases between them. The CDR3 is 13 residues long. Germline CDR1 and CDR2: SNHLY and FYNNEI. CDR3 sequence (DNA): TGTGCCAGCAGTGAGGCTTCCTACAATGAGCAGTTCTTC. Translated: CASSEASYNEQFF.

CDR3 nucleotides: TGTGCCAGCAGCCGCACTAGCGGCAATGAGCAGTTCTTC. Its translation: CASSRTSGNEQFF. This chain links TRBV7-9 with TRBJ2-1, with 8 bases matching TRBD2. The V gene's germline CDR1 is SEHNR and CDR2 FQNEAQ (reference sequence). J was trimmed by 6 bases and V by 5 bases; bases with no gene match: 3. The length of the CDR3 is 13 residues. Complete variable domain (other parts from reference TRBV7-9 and TRBJ2-1): DTGVSQNPRHKITKRGQNVTFRCDPISEHNRLYWYRQTLGQGPEFLTYFQNEAQLEKSRLLSDRFSAERPKGSFSTLEIQRTEQGDSAMYLCASSRTSGNEQFFGPGTRLTVL.

The rearrangement links TRBV4-3 to TRBJ1-2; D is ambiguous. This CDR3 region has 15 residues. Trimming cost V 0 bases and J 4 bases, with 12 bases left between them. In germline, CDR1 is LGHNA, CDR2 YSLEER. CDR3 bases: TGCGCCAGCAGCCAAGATGTCGCAGGTACCTATGGCTACACCTTC. Its protein is CASSQDVAGTYGYTF.

V and J are TRBV7-8 and TRBJ1-2; D not resolved. The CDR3 is 13 residues long. Germline lookup yields CDR1 SGHVS and CDR2 FQNEAQ. The ends were cut back, 3 bases at V and 5 bases at J, with 10 bases in the middle. The CDR3 DNA follows: TGTGCCAGCAGCTTTCGGATGACATATGGCTACACCTTC. This gives the protein CASSFRMTYGYTF.

This clone has only a few counts. J is TRBJ1-2 and V is TRBV15; no clear D gene. The CDR3 is 14 amino acids. V was shortened by 10 bases and J by 4 bases, with 19 bases between the two germline ends. The germline CDR1 and CDR2 sequences are LNHNV and YYDKDF (reference sequence). This CDR3 reads CASRPGGDPYGYTF. The CDR3 DNA sequence: TGTGCCAGCCGACCTGGAGGAGACCCCTATGGCTACACCTTC.